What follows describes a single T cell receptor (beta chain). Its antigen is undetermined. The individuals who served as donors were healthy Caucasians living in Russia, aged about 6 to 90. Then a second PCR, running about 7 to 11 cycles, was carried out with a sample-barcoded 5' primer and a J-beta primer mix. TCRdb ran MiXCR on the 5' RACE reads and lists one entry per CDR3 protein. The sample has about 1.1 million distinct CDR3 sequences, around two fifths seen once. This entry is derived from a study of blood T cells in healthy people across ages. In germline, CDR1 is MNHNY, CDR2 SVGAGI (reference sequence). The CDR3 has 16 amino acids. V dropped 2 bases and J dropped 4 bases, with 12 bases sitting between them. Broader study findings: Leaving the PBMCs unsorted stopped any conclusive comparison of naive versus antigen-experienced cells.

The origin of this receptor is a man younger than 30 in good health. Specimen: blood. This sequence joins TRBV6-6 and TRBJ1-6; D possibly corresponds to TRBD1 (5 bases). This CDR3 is CASSYGFREYNSPLHF. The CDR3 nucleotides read TGTGCCAGCAGTTACGGTTTCAGGGAGTATAATTCACCCCTCCACTTT.